The entry that follows covers one T cell receptor (beta chain) sequence. The sample comes from a study of T cell changes during pregnancy in multiple sclerosis. Repertoires were generated with immunoSEQ multiplex PCR, while TCRdb's copy carries only in-frame clones and drops some. Among 79,000 or so clones listed, around nine tenths were seen once. The source of this sequence is a female donor with multiple sclerosis, enrolled in a pregnancy study. The specimen comprised CD4+ T cells from peripheral blood mononuclear cells, sampled before pregnancy.

The CDR3, as DNA: TGCGCCAGCAGCTACCCTGACAGGGACTATGGCTACACCTTC. Translation gives CASSYPDRDYGYTF. The V call is TRBV5-1, the J call TRBJ1-2; TRBD1 aligns across 7 bases. With V trimmed by 3 bases and J by 3 bases, 5 bases remained unmatched. Looked up from germline, CDR1 is SGHRS and CDR2 is YFSETQ. The CDR3 contains 14 residues.